The next 7 T cell receptor beta chains were all read from a single sample in a study of PD-1 blockade in classical Hodgkin lymphoma. All patients relapsed after autologous stem cell transplantation, and brentuximab vedotin exposure varied. Magnetic negative selection was used to purify CD4+ T cells from thawed PBMCs. Only in-frame clones appear in the TCRdb table, and some are missing; sequencing was by immunoSEQ multiplex PCR. Of roughly 31,000 clones in the sample, about 85% were seen once. Sample: CD4+ T cells from blood, taken at baseline. Source of these receptors: a human donor with classical Hodgkin lymphoma.

The V call is TRBV28, the J call TRBJ2-7, with a tentative D call TRBD1 (6 bases). Germline loops: CDR1 MDHEN, CDR2 SYDVKM. V lost 7 bases and J lost 4, with 26 bases in between. This CDR3 has 17 residues. The CDR3 DNA reads TGTGCCAGCAAAAGGGGCTTTTCGGACAGCTTCCCTTACGAGCAGTACTTC. Translated, it gives CASKRGFSDSFPYEQYF. The whole variable domain, filled in from reference TRBV28 and TRBJ2-7, reads DVKVTQSSRYLVKRTGEKVFLECVQDMDHENMFWYRQDPGLGLRLIYFSYDVKMKEKGDIPEGYSVSREKKERFSLILESASTNQTSMYLCASKRGFSDSFPYEQYFGPGTRLTVT.

The table lists this clone with a few counts. The chain has TRBV28 and TRBJ2-2, with a possible D match to TRBD2 (6 bases). Trimming removed 3 bases at V and 6 bases at J, with 11 bases between. The length of the CDR3 is 14 residues. From germline, CDR1 is MDHEN and CDR2 SYDVKM. As DNA, the CDR3 is TGTGCCAGCAGTTTGCGGCGGGGCTCCGGGGAGCTGTTTTTT. The encoded protein is CASSLRRGSGELFF.

This chain connects TRBV7-2 to TRBJ1-5; D gene unclear. The CDR3 sequence is 16 residues long. V lost 1 base and J 2 bases, leaving 12 bases between the germline ends. Looked up from germline, CDR1 is SGHTA and CDR2 is FQGNSA. The CDR3 DNA is TGTGCCAGCAGCTTAGGACCGGGAGGTGGCAATCAGCCCCAGCATTTT. As protein: CASSLGPGGGNQPQHF.

This clone has only one observation. This chain uses TRBV6-6 with TRBJ2-7; perhaps TRBD2 as D (5 bases). Per germline, CDR1 MNHNY and CDR2 SVGAGI (reference sequence). The germline V and J ends were trimmed by 7 bases and 1 base, with 14 bases remaining between them. The CDR3 consists of 14 residues. The DNA for the CDR3 is TGTGCCAGCAACCCGGTCGCGGGTTCCTACGAGCAGTACTTC. This translates into CASNPVAGSYEQYF.

This clone was counted a few times. V gene TRBV11-2 combines with J gene TRBJ1-1; TRBD1 matches at 8 bases. CDR1 is SGHAT, CDR2 FQNNGV, per germline. The V segment lost 0 bases and the J segment 5 bases; nucleotides outside the gene matches: 5. The CDR3 contains 15 residues. The CDR3 DNA is TGTGCCAGCAGCTTAGAACAGGGGGTCGGGACTGAAGCTTTCTTT. Protein sequence: CASSLEQGVGTEAFF. Together with reference TRBV11-2 and TRBJ1-1, the CDR3 gives the full variable domain: EAGVAQSPRYKIIEKRQSVAFWCNPISGHATLYWYQQILGQGPKLLIQFQNNGVVDDSQLPKDRFSAERLKGVDSTLKIQPAKLEDSAVYLCASSLEQGVGTEAFFGQGTRLTVV.

The chain uses TRBV6-1 and TRBJ1-1, with a weak D call TRBD1 (5 bases). The CDR3 totals 16 residues. Germline assignment: CDR1 MNHNS and CDR2 SASEGT. V lost 4 bases, J lost 1 base, and 16 bases lay in between. The CDR3 here is CASSVWHWGGNTEAFF. CDR3 DNA sequence: TGTGCCAGCAGTGTCTGGCACTGGGGGGGGAACACTGAAGCTTTCTTT.

The CDR3 DNA reads TGTGCCAGCAGCTCCCGGTGGGGGGAGGGAGTCGGTGAAAAACTGTTTTTT. Translation: CASSSRWGEGVGEKLFF. The rearrangement joins TRBV7-9 to TRBJ1-4; D may be TRBD1 (5 bases). The CDR3 covers 17 residues. V dropped 4 bases and J dropped 7 bases, with 22 bases sitting between them. Per germline, CDR1 SEHNR and CDR2 FQNEAQ (reference sequence).